This T cell receptor beta chain was obtained from a study of blood T cell repertoires in COVID-19. Some clones are missing from TCRdb's copy, which holds only in-frame ones; the method was immunoSEQ multiplex PCR. The sample contains 220,000 or so clones, 70% to 85% of which appear only once. V gave up 0 bases and J gave up 2 bases, with 17 bases separating them. Per the germline V gene, CDR1 is MNHNS and CDR2 is SASEGT. This CDR3 region has 18 residues. The V call is TRBV6-1, the J call TRBJ2-1, with D possibly TRBD2 on 7 matching bases. Sequenced: peripheral blood. The TCR originated in a woman aged 80 or over with acute or convalescent COVID-19. The CDR3 region has the DNA TGTGCCAGCAGTGAAGCAGGGGGGGGCAGGAGGGCCTACAATGAGCAGTTCTTC. It encodes CASSEAGGGRRAYNEQFF.